The T cell receptor beta chain under discussion was sequenced for a study of blood T cell repertoires in COVID-19. Study as a whole: The United States, Italy and Spain supplied acute and convalescent COVID-19 samples. Sample material is recorded as cDNA or gDNA derived from T cells, B-cell-depleted T cells, or PBMCs.

Authors' analysis steps: From reference gene primer amplification, estimates of nucleated cell counts were derived. Produced via immunoSEQ multiplex PCR; TCRdb's table is partial and in-frame only. Clonal size and the V and J genes are those of that table, whereas D and trimming came from the DNA. Here the sample spans 200,000 to 300,000 clones, over 75% being singletons. V was pared by 0 bases and J by 4 bases, with 8 bases between. This CDR3 is built from 14 residues. Germline CDR1 and CDR2: MNHEY and SVGAGI. The sequencing sample was made of peripheral blood. The chain uses TRBV6-5 and TRBJ2-3; D remains unclear. The receptor was isolated from a woman between 45 and 60 years old with acute or convalescent COVID-19. The CDR3, as DNA: TGTGCCAGCAGTTACTCGATAGTAGCAGATACGCAGTATTTT. Protein: CASSYSIVADTQYF.